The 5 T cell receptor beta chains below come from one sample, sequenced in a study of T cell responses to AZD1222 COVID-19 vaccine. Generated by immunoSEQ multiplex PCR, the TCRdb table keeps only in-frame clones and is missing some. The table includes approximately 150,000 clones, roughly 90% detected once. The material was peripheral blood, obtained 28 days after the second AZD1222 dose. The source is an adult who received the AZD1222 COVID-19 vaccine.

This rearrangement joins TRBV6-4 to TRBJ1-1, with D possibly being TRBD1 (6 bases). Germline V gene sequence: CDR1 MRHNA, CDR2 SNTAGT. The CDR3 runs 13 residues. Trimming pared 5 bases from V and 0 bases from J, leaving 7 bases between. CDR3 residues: CASSWDMNTEAFF. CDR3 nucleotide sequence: TGTGCCAGCAGTTGGGACATGAACACTGAAGCTTTCTTT.

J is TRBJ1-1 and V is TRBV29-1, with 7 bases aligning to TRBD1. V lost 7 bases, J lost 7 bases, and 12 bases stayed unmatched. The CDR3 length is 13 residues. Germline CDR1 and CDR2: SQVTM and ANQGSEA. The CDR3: CSAANRGGLEAFF. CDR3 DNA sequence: TGCAGCGCCGCCAACAGGGGTGGGCTTGAAGCTTTCTTT.

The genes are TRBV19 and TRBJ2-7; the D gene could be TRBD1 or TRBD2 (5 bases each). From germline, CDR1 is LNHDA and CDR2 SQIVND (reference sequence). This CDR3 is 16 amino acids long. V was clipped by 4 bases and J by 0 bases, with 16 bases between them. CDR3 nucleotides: TGTGCCAGTAGTAACCCCCGGGACCGAAGCTCCTACGAGCAGTACTTC. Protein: CASSNPRDRSSYEQYF.

This chain's CDR3 is CAISESGGRRSPLHF. For the CDR3, the DNA is TGTGCCATCAGTGAGTCGGGGGGTCGGCGGTCACCCCTCCACTTT. The rearrangement uses TRBV10-3 and TRBJ1-6, with D possibly TRBD1 on 5 matching bases. Germline CDR1 ENHRY, CDR2 SYGVKD. V dropped 0 bases and J dropped 10 bases, with 13 bases sitting between them. The CDR3 spans 15 residues.

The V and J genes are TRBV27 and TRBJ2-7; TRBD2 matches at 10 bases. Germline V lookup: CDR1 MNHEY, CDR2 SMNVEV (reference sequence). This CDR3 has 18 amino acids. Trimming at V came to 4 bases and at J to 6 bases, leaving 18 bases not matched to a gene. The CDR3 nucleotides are TGTGCCAGCAGTTCGTTTGGGCTAGCGGGAGCGGAGTCGGTCGAGCAGTACTTC. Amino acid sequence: CASSSFGLAGAESVEQYF.